The table lists the clone carrying this TCR beta chain with many counts. Antigen: not known. Its ends do not fully match the called genes, so a read error is possible. CDR3 length equals 11 residues. Germline V lookup: CDR1 SGHRS, CDR2 YFSETQ. Each CDR3 protein gets one entry after TCRdb re-called the 5' RACE reads with MiXCR. The sample comprises roughly 440,000 distinct CDR3 sequences, roughly a sixth of which are singletons, and approximately 0.97% rests with the top ten. The source of the sample is a study of CD8 T cells in ankylosing spondylitis. Study outcomes and limitations: Clones linked to disease were reported to show significant enrichment in matched ankylosing spondylitis synovial fluid. Seemingly characteristic of ankylosing spondylitis blood was a TCR beta motif consisting of about 8 highly homologous variants.

Source material: blood, either unsorted or a sorted T cell fraction (not recorded which). The chain is built from TRBV5-1 and TRBJ1-1; D ambiguous. This receptor was identified in a male donor with ankylosing spondylitis. CDR3 DNA sequence: TGCGCCAGCAGCTCGGACTTCCTTAGGGACTTT. As protein: CASSSDFLRDF.